A single sample is the source of the 2 T cell receptor beta chains below, sequenced in a study of human thymus T cells. Sequenced by immunoSEQ multiplex PCR; TCRdb stores in-frame clones only, minus some. The sample lists about 60,000 clones, 94% occurring once. Sequencing input: blood. These receptors originate from a boy under two years old with a congenital heart defect but otherwise immunologically healthy.

The rearrangement joins TRBV4-3 to TRBJ2-3, with D maybe TRBD2 (6 bases). V gave up 0 bases and J gave up 2 bases, with 12 bases separating them. The CDR3 is made up of 16 amino acids. The germline V gene has CDR1 LGHNA and CDR2 YSLEER. CDR3 nucleotide sequence: TGCGCCAGCAGCCAAGACCCGGGGGTGAACACAGATACGCAGTATTTT. This gives the protein CASSQDPGVNTDTQYF.

This rearrangement joins TRBV6-1 to TRBJ1-5, with D perhaps matching TRBD1 (5 bases). V dropped 8 bases and J dropped 7 bases, with 18 bases sitting between them. CDR3 size: 14 residues. Germline-derived CDR1 and CDR2 are MNHNS and SASEGT. The chain's CDR3 is CASATQGGDQPQHF. In nucleotides, the CDR3 is TGTGCCAGCGCTACCCAGGGAGGCGACCAGCCCCAGCATTTT.